The subject of this entry is one T cell receptor (beta chain). The sample belongs to a study of T cell responses to AZD1222 COVID-19 vaccine. This table comes from immunoSEQ multiplex PCR, and its TCRdb copy is limited to in-frame clones, with some not included. The data contain approximately 110,000 clones, around 82% of them singletons. Trimming removed 7 bases from V and 8 bases from J, with 14 bases in between. The germline V gene encodes CDR1 MNHEY and CDR2 SVGAGI. The CDR3 length is 12 residues. This chain connects TRBV6-5 to TRBJ1-1, with D possibly being TRBD1 (5 bases). The TCR was taken from an adult in good health. The specimen comprised peripheral blood, sampled on day 0 of AZD1222 vaccination. The CDR3 DNA reads TGTGCCAGCAATTCGTGGGGGGGAGAAGCTTTCTTT. This gives the protein CASNSWGGEAFF.